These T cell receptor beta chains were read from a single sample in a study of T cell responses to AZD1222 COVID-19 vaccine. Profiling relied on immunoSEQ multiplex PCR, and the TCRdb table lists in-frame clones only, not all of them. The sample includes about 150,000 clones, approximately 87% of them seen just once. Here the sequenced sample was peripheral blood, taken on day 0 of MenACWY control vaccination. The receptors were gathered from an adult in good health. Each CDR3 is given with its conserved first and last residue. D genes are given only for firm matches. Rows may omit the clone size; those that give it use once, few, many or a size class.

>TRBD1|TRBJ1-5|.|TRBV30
TGTGCCTGGAGTAGGAGTCAGGGGGTCCAGCCCCAGCATTTT
CAWSRSQGVQPQHF
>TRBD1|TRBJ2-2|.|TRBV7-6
TGTGCCAGCAGCTACAGGGGTGCCGGGGAGCTGTTTTTT
CASSYRGAGELFF
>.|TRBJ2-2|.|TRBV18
TGTGCCAGCTCACCAACAGGGAAGCCCGGGGAGCTGTTTTTT
CASSPTGKPGELFF
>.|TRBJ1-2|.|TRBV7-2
TGTGCCAGCAGCTTAAGTGGGCAGGCGATGGGGGGCTACACCTTC
CASSLSGQAMGGYTF
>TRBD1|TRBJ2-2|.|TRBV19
TGTGCCAGTAGTAGCAGGGGGCGTTGGACCGGGGAGCTGTTTTTT
CASSSRGRWTGELFF
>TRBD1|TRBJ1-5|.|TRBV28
TGTGCCAGCTTCACAGGGGTCCAGCCCCAGCATTTT
CASFTGVQPQHF
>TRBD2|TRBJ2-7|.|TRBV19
TGTGCCAGTAGTAGGGAGAGCTCCGATTTAGCGGGAGGGGGATACGAGCAGTACTTC
CASSRESSDLAGGGYEQYF
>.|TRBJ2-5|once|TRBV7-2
TGTGCCAGCAGCCCCCGCCCTCAAGAGACCCAGTACTTC
CASSPRPQETQYF
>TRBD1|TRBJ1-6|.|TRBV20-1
TGCAGTGCTAGAGTTGGGGGACAGGCCCGTTTT
CSARVGGQARF
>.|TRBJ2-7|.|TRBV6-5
TGTGCCAGTGCAGGACCGAGAGCCTACGAGCAGTACTTC
CASAGPRAYEQYF
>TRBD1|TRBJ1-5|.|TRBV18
TGTGCCAGCTCACTGGGACAGGGAGGACAGCCCCAGCATTTT
CASSLGQGGQPQHF
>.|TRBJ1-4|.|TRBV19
TGTGCCAGTAGCCCCCTTGTACAGGGAAGTTCGAATGAAAAACTGTTTTTT
CASSPLVQGSSNEKLFF
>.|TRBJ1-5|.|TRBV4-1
TGCGCCAGGGCCGAGGGGCATAGCAATCAGCCCCAGCATTTT
CARAEGHSNQPQHF
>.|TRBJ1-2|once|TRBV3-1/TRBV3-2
TGTGCCAGCAGCCAACCAGGGGACTATGGCTACACCTTC
CASSQPGDYGYTF
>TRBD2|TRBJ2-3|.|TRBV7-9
TGTGCCAGCAGCTTAGGACATCGGGGACTAGCGGATACGCAGTATTTT
CASSLGHRGLADTQYF
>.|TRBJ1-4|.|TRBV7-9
TGTGCCAGCAGCCCTACCTCGTCTGAAATCGGCCCAAATGAAAAACTGTTTTTT
CASSPTSSEIGPNEKLFF
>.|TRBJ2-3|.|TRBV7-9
TGTGCCAGCAGCTACGGACAGTACACAGATACGCAGTATTTT
CASSYGQYTDTQYF
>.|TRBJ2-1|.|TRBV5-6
TGTGCCAGCAGCCCGGCGCTAGGTGAGCAGTTCTTC
CASSPALGEQFF
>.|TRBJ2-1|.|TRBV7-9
TGTGCCAGCAGCTTAGTCGCGGGACCCGAGCAGTTCTTC
CASSLVAGPEQFF
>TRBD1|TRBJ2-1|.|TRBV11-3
TGTGCCAGCAGCTTCGGACAGGTGGAGCAGTTCTTC
CASSFGQVEQFF
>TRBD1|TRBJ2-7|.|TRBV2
TGTGCCAGCAGTGGGCAGACAGGGGGATACGAGCAGTACTTC
CASSGQTGGYEQYF
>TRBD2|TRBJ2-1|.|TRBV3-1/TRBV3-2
TGTGCCAGCAGCCAACCGGGAGGTGAGCAGTTCTTC
CASSQPGGEQFF
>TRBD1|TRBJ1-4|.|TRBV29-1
TGCAGCGCGCCGGGACAGGGCAATGAAAAACTGTTTTTT
CSAPGQGNEKLFF
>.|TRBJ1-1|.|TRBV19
TGTGCCAGTAGTATAAAGGGTGGATACACTGAAGCTTTCTTT
CASSIKGGYTEAFF
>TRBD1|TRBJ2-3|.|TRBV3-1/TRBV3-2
TGTGCCAGCAGCCTGTGGGACAGGGCAAGCACAGATACGCAGTATTTT
CASSLWDRASTDTQYF
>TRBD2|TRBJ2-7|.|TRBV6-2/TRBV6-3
TGTGCCAGCAGTTACAGGCGGGAGACACACGAGCAGTACTTC
CASSYRRETHEQYF
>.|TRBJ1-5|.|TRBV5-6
TGTGCCAGCAGCTTGAGGGGGGGCAGCAATCAGCCCCAGCATTTT
CASSLRGGSNQPQHF
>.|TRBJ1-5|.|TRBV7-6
TGTGCCAGCAGCCCCCAATTCGGGCAGCCCCAGCATTTT
CASSPQFGQPQHF
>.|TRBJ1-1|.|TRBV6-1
TGTGCCAGCAGTGAAGGCAGGAACACTGAAGCTTTCTTT
CASSEGRNTEAFF
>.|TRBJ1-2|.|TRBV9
TGTGCCAGCAGCGGTCGGGTCACGGGCTACACCTTC
CASSGRVTGYTF
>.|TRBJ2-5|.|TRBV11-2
TGTGCCAGCAGCTTCGGCGGGGGCCAAAACCAAGAGACCCAGTACTTC
CASSFGGGQNQETQYF
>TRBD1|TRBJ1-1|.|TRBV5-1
TGCGCCAGCAGCTCTCTGGTGGCAGGGGGCTTGGCTGAAGCTTTCTTT
CASSSLVAGGLAEAFF
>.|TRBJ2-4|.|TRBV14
TGTGCCAGCAGCCCAACACAGGGCCTAGCCAAAAACATTCAGTACTTC
CASSPTQGLAKNIQYF
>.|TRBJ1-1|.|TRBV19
TGTGCCAGTAGTATAGAGTGGGGGAAGGACGCTGAAGCTTTCTTT
CASSIEWGKDAEAFF
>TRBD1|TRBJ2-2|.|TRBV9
TGTGCCAGCTCGGGACAGGGATTTACCGGGGAGCTGTTTTTT
CASSGQGFTGELFF
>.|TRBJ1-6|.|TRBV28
TGTGCCAGCAGTCAAAAGGGGACAAGGACCTCACCCCTCCACTTT
CASSQKGTRTSPLHF
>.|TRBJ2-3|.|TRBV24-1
TGTGCCACCGGGAACGCGGGCACCACAGATACGCAGTATTTT
CATGNAGTTDTQYF
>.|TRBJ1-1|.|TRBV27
TGTGCCAGCAGTTTCCTTTCAGGGAACACTGAAGCTTTCTTT
CASSFLSGNTEAFF
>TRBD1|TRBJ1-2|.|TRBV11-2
TGTGCCAGCAGCCCAGACAGGGGGTCTGGCTACACCTTC
CASSPDRGSGYTF
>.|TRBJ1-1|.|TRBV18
TGTGCCTCCTCCGAGGCGGCAGCTGAAGCTTTCTTT
CASSEAAAEAFF
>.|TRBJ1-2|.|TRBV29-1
TGCAGCGTTGAGACGGACGGCGTATTTGGCTACACCTTC
CSVETDGVFGYTF
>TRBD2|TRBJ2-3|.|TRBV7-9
TGTGCCAGCAGCTTAGTACTAGCGGGAGGTATGACAGATACGCAGTATTTT
CASSLVLAGGMTDTQYF
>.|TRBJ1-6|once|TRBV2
TGTGCCAGCAGGGAGACGCTTAATTCACCCCTCCACTTT
CASRETLNSPLHF
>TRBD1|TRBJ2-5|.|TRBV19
TGTGCCAGTAGTACCCGACAGGGTGAGGCAGAGACCCAGTACTTC
CASSTRQGEAETQYF
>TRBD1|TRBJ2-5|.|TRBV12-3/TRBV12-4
TGTGCCACCGGACAGGGGGCGGGAGAGACCCAGTACTTC
CATGQGAGETQYF
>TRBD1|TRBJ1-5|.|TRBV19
TGTGCCAGTAGTACTACAGGGGAGGGGAGGGACAATCAGCCCCAGCATTTT
CASSTTGEGRDNQPQHF
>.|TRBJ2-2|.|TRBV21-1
TGTGCCAGCCCGCGGATAGCGGGAGGGGACGGGGAGCTGTTTTTT
CASPRIAGGDGELFF
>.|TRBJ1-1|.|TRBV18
TGTGCCAGCGAACAAGGCCCGGTCACTGAAGCTTTCTTT
CASEQGPVTEAFF
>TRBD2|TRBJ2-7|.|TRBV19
TGTGCCAGTAGTGGACGGACTAGCGGGAGCCATTACGAGCAGTACTTC
CASSGRTSGSHYEQYF
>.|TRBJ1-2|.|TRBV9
TGTGCCAGCAGCGAGGGTCCGGGAGTTGGCTACACCTTC
CASSEGPGVGYTF
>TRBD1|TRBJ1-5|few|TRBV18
TGTGCCAGCTCACCAAGGGCGACAGGGGTGGGGGAAATGGCCCAGCATTTT
CASSPRATGVGEMAQHF
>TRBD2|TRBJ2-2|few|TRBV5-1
TGCGCCAGCAGCACTTTAGCGGGGGATAACACCGGGGAGCTGTTTTTT
CASSTLAGDNTGELFF
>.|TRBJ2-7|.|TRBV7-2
TGTGCCAGCAGCTTAGTACGGATCCACGAGCAGTACTTC
CASSLVRIHEQYF
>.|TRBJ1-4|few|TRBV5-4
TGTGCCAGCAGCTTTGGCGGGGCCTCTAATGAAAAACTGTTTTTT
CASSFGGASNEKLFF
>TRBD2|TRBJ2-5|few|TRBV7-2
TGTGCCAGCAGCCCCCAAAGCGGGAGTGGGGAGACCCAGTACTTC
CASSPQSGSGETQYF
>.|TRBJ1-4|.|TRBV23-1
TGCCAGTACCTGGAGGCTTTGATATGGGATAATGAAAAACTGTTTTTT
CQYLEALIWDNEKLFF
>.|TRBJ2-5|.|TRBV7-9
TGTGCCAGCAGCTCCCGACAGGTCCAAGAGACCCAGTACTTC
CASSSRQVQETQYF
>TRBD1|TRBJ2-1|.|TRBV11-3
TGTGCCAGCAGCTTGGGGGGACAGGCCTACAATGAGCAGTTCTTC
CASSLGGQAYNEQFF
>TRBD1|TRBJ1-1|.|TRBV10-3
TGTGCCATCAGTTGGACAGGTCTCACCATTTACACTGAAGCTTTCTTT
CAISWTGLTIYTEAFF
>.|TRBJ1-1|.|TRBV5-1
TGCGCCAGCAGTCTCGACAGGAACACTGAAGCTTTCTTT
CASSLDRNTEAFF